These 21 T cell receptor beta chains came from one sample sequenced in a study of blood T cells in healthy people across ages. Primers used in a second PCR of roughly 6 to 12 cycles were a sample-barcoded 5' primer and a J-beta primer mix. TCRdb independently ran MiXCR on the 5' RACE reads; one entry per CDR3 protein. The sample shows fewer than 1.5 million distinct CDR3 sequences, roughly 40% of them seen only once. Sequencing was carried out using blood. Receptors originate from a woman aged 18-29 years in good health.

This clonotype has a single count. The chain has TRBV20-1 and TRBJ1-5; 9 bases align to TRBD1. Trimming removed 2 bases from V and 5 bases from J; junction bases left unmatched: 10. CDR3 length equals 16 residues. CDR1 DFQATT and CDR2 SNEGSKA come from the germline V gene (reference sequence). The CDR3 DNA reads as TGCAGTGCTAGATACGGACAGGGGAGGGTGGATCAGCCCCAGCATTTT. Translated: CSARYGQGRVDQPQHF.

This clonotype has more than one count but fewer than ten. The rearrangement links TRBV19 to TRBJ2-3; 7 bases fit TRBD1. Germline V gene lookup returns CDR1 LNHDA and CDR2 SQIVND (reference sequence). The J segment lost 0 bases and the V segment lost 8 bases, leaving 11 bases of the junction unmatched. There are 16 residues in the CDR3. Here the CDR3 reads CASDPRDSLSTDTQYF. The CDR3 coding sequence is TGTGCCAGTGATCCCCGGGACAGCCTTAGCACAGATACGCAGTATTTT.

This clonotype was seen many times. At one boundary the junction diverges from the germline segment, which might be a read error. The chain has TRBV5-1 and TRBJ2-1; the D gene is possibly TRBD1 (6 bases). Germline-derived CDR1 and CDR2 are SGHRS and YFSETQ. This CDR3 spans 13 amino acids. The CDR3 region is CASSWDTYNEQFF. The CDR3, as DNA: TGTGCCAGCAGCTGGGACACCTACAATGAGCAGTTCTTC. The variable domain in full, with the rest retrieved from reference TRBV5-1 and TRBJ2-1, is KAGVTQTPRYLIKTRGQQVTLSCSPISGHRSVSWYQQTPGQGLQFLFEYFSETQRNKGNFPGRFSGRQFSNSRSEMNVSTLELGDSALYLCASSWDTYNEQFFGPGTRLTVL.

The sample holds a few counts of this clonotype. J is TRBJ2-1 and V is TRBV6-1; 9 bases align to TRBD2. J gave up 6 bases and V 11 bases, and 14 bases lay outside the gene matches. The germline V gene encodes CDR1 MNHNS and CDR2 SASEGT. CDR3 length: 15 amino acids. The CDR3 loop reads CAGKVGTSQVNEQFF. DNA of the CDR3: TGTGCCGGAAAGGTCGGGACTAGCCAGGTCAATGAGCAGTTCTTC.

The sample holds many counts of this clonotype. This sequence joins TRBV13 and TRBJ1-2; D is ambiguous. The V gene's germline CDR1 is PRHDT and CDR2 FYEKMQ (reference sequence). V was pared by 5 bases and J by 2 bases, with 6 bases between. This CDR3 is built from 12 residues. The DNA of the CDR3 is TGTGCCAGCAGCCCTCGGAACTATGGCTACACCTTC. The encoded protein is CASSPRNYGYTF.

The rearrangement joins TRBV12-3 or TRBV12-4 to TRBJ2-5; D is unclear. V lost 3 bases and J lost 11, with 13 bases in between. CDR3 length equals 12 residues. CDR3 nucleotides: TGTGCCAGCAGTTTGAGTGAGTGGAAACAGTACTTC. It translates to CASSLSEWKQYF.

With respect to this clonotype: Compared with germline, one end of the junction differs, possibly owing to a read error. The V call is TRBV12-3 or TRBV12-4, the J call TRBJ2-3; TRBD1 matches 8 bases. The CDR3 consists of 15 residues. CDR3 loop: CAGSTGGTRTDTQYF. CDR3 in DNA: TGTGCCGGCAGTACAGGGGGGACCCGCACAGATACGCAGTATTTT.

The chain uses TRBV5-1 and TRBJ1-4; 8 bases match TRBD1. The CDR3 consists of 14 residues. Losses at the gene ends were 4 bases for V and 7 bases for J; bases not matched to a gene: 6. Germline-derived CDR1 and CDR2 are SGHRS and YFSETQ. CDR3 region: CASSAGQDGEKLFF. The CDR3, as DNA: TGCGCCAGCAGCGCGGGACAGGACGGTGAAAAACTGTTTTTT.

The V and J genes are TRBV6-5 and TRBJ1-2, with 7 bases lining up with TRBD1. V was pared by 0 bases and J by 2 bases, with 3 bases of the junction left unmatched. The germline gives CDR1 MNHEY, CDR2 SVGAGI. CDR3 length equals 15 residues. CDR3 amino acids: CASSYSGDSNYGYTF. CDR3 sequence (DNA): TGTGCCAGCAGTTACTCGGGGGACAGCAACTATGGCTACACCTTC.

This clonotype was found a few times. V usage is TRBV3-1 and J usage is TRBJ1-2; 7 nucleotides match TRBD1. The CDR3 extends over 15 amino acids. The junction had 13 bases not matched to a gene; V was cut back by 4 bases and J by 8 bases. Germline loops: CDR1 LGHDT, CDR2 YNNKEL (reference sequence). CDR3 amino acids: CASSPSGTAPNGYTF. The CDR3 coding sequence is TGTGCCAGCAGCCCTTCGGGGACAGCGCCCAACGGCTACACCTTC.

The chain links TRBV12-3 or TRBV12-4 to TRBJ2-3; D not certain. Trimming removed 6 bases from V and 0 bases from J, with 13 bases in between. This CDR3 has 15 residues. The CDR3 spells CASSPRPPSTDTQYF. The CDR3 nucleotides read TGTGCCAGCAGCCCCAGACCCCCTAGCACAGATACGCAGTATTTT.

This clonotype showed up just a few times. The V call is TRBV10-3, the J call TRBJ2-3; perhaps TRBD2 as D (7 bases). CDR1 is ENHRY, CDR2 SYGVKD, per germline. The length of the CDR3 is 13 residues. Deletions cut 4 bases from V and 4 bases from J, with 9 bases between. The CDR3 coding sequence is TGTGCCATCAGTGGGGAGGGGGCAGATACGCAGTATTTT. Translating gives CAISGEGADTQYF.

This clonotype has more than one count but fewer than ten. V is TRBV12-3 or TRBV12-4 and J is TRBJ1-5; D is perhaps TRBD1 (5 bases). The CDR3 runs to 16 residues. With 5 bases removed from V and 0 bases from J, the gap between germline ends came to 14 bases. The CDR3 here is CASSRAGAYSNQPQHF. The CDR3 nucleotides read TGTGCCAGCAGTCGTGCCGGGGCCTATAGCAATCAGCCCCAGCATTTT.

V and J are TRBV6-1 and TRBJ2-5, with D hard to call. The CDR3 is made up of 12 amino acids. With 0 bases removed from V and 11 bases from J, the gap between germline ends came to 10 bases. Germline V lookup: CDR1 MNHNS, CDR2 SASEGT. CDR3 DNA: TGTGCCAGCAGTGAAGCGCTGGGTGAGCAGTACTTC. Protein product: CASSEALGEQYF.

This clonotype has more than one count but fewer than ten. V usage is TRBV11-1 and J usage is TRBJ1-1; TRBD1 aligns across 7 bases. V lost 6 bases, J lost 0 bases, and 7 bases stayed unmatched. Germline lookup yields CDR1 SGHAT and CDR2 FQDESV (reference sequence). The CDR3 loop spans 15 amino acids. The CDR3 bases are TGTGCCAGCAGAAGGGGGACAGCTTTGAACACTGAAGCTTTCTTT. Translating it yields CASRRGTALNTEAFF.

The chain has TRBV6-2 or TRBV6-3 and TRBJ2-5; D may correspond to TRBD1 or TRBD2 (5 bases each). Germline V gene data show CDR1 as MNHEY and CDR2 as SVGEGT. Between the trimmed V and J ends, which lost 4 bases and 9 bases, there was a span of 18 bases. The CDR3 length is 14 residues. In DNA form, the CDR3 reads TGTGCCAGCAGTTCCCCCGGGGTTTTGGGGGCCCAGTACTTC. It is translated as CASSSPGVLGAQYF.

This clonotype was seen only once. The V call is TRBV12-3 or TRBV12-4, the J call TRBJ1-2; a weak D match, TRBD1 (6 bases). Trimming stripped 3 bases from V and 4 bases from J, with 18 bases between. This CDR3 is built from 16 residues. Here the CDR3 reads CASSLSGGGRGYGYTF. The CDR3 nucleotides read TGTGCCAGCAGTTTGTCCGGTGGGGGGCGCGGCTATGGCTACACCTTC.

V gene TRBV7-9 combines with J gene TRBJ2-1; no reliable D call. The J call may be in error: the DNA end matches TRBJ2-7 better. Germline V CDR1 and CDR2: SEHNR, FQNEAQ (reference sequence). The CDR3 is 16 residues long. CDR3 region: CASSSIDHTAYNEQYF. The CDR3 coding sequence is TGTGCCAGCAGCTCAATCGACCACACCGCCTACAATGAGCAGTACTTC.

The rearrangement joins TRBV3-1 to TRBJ1-1, with D possibly TRBD1 on 5 matching bases. CDR1 is LGHDT, CDR2 YNNKEL, per germline (reference sequence). The length of the CDR3 is 16 residues. V dropped 4 bases and J dropped 6 bases, with 21 bases sitting between them. CDR3: CASSPRVTGTTSEAFF. The CDR3 nucleotides read TGTGCCAGCAGCCCGCGCGTGACCGGGACGACCTCTGAAGCTTTCTTT.

This clonotype was seen ten or more times. V and J are TRBV12-3 or TRBV12-4 and TRBJ2-1, with 11 positions matching TRBD2. CDR3 length: 14 amino acids. Trimming removed 6 bases from V and 3 bases from J; junction bases left unmatched: 1. DNA of the CDR3: TGTGCCAGCAGACTAGCGGGAGTCTACAATGAGCAGTTCTTC. Translating gives CASRLAGVYNEQFF.

There are a few counts of this clonotype. V gene TRBV5-1 combines with J gene TRBJ2-7, with TRBD2 matching 13 bases. The J call may not be correct, given that the DNA end is closer to TRBJ2-5. This CDR3 is built from 19 residues. From germline, CDR1 is SGHRS and CDR2 YFSETQ. CDR3 sequence: CASSGGLAGRRLLQETQYF. The CDR3 region has the DNA TGCGCCAGCAGCGGGGGACTAGCGGGGCGACGATTACTCCAAGAGACCCAGTACTTC.